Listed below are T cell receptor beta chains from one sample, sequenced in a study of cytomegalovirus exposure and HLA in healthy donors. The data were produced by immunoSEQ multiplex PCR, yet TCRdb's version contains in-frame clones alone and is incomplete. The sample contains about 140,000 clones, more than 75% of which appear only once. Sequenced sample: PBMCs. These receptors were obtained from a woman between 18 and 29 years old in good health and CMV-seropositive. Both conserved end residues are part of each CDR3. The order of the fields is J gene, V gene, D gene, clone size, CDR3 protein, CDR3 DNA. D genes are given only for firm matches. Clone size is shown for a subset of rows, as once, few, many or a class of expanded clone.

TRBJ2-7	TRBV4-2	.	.	CASSQILSYEQYF	TGTGCCAGCAGCCAAATCCTATCCTACGAGCAGTACTTC
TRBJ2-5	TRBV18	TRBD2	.	CASSVAGRQETQYF	TGTGCCAGCTCAGTAGCGGGGAGACAAGAGACCCAGTACTTC
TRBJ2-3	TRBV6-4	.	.	CASSDSTTGTDTQYF	TGTGCCAGCAGTGACTCAACGACAGGCACAGATACGCAGTATTTT
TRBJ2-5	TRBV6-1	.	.	CASSSSGPQETQYF	TGTGCCAGCAGTTCGAGCGGCCCCCAAGAGACCCAGTACTTC
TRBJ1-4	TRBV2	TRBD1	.	CASSPGGPTGNEKLFF	TGTGCCAGCAGTCCAGGGGGCCCAACGGGAAATGAAAAACTGTTTTTT
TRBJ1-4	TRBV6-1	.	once	CASSEGDLRDREELFF	TGTGCCAGCAGTGAAGGGGACTTACGAGACCGTGAAGAACTGTTTTTT
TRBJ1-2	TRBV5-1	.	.	CASSSTAGSVYTF	TGCGCCAGCAGCTCAACGGCGGGATCTGTCTACACCTTC
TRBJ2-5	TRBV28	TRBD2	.	CASTPSRGDHPQETQYF	TGTGCCAGCACCCCTTCGCGGGGGGACCATCCCCAAGAGACCCAGTACTTC
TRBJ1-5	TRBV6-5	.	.	CASSSGGTSNQPQHF	TGTGCCAGCAGTTCGGGGGGAACTAGCAATCAGCCCCAGCATTTT
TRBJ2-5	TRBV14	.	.	CASSQDWRGAVRTQYF	TGTGCCAGCAGCCAAGATTGGAGGGGCGCCGTAAGGACCCAGTACTTC